A selection of T cell receptor beta chains follows, all from one sample in a study of Ad26.COV2.S vaccination and SARS-CoV-2 variants. The repertoire was sequenced with immunoSEQ multiplex PCR; TCRdb's copy has only in-frame clones and lacks some. The sample lists over 200,000 clones; roughly 90% were seen once. Material: peripheral blood, obtained in a trial of Ad26.COV2.S vaccine versus placebo. Every receptor here comes from a person between 18 and 59 years old who received the Ad26.COV2.S COVID-19 vaccine or a placebo. The CDR3 runs from the conserved cysteine through the conserved F or W. D genes are given only for firm matches. Where a row states a size, it is once, few, many or the class of an expanded clone; other rows omit it.

d_call j_call clone_size v_call cdr3_aa cdr3_nt
- TRBJ2-5 - TRBV6-6 CASSWGETQYF TGTGCCAGCAGTTGGGGAGAGACCCAGTACTTC
TRBD1 TRBJ2-5 - TRBV7-9 CASSLAGTGGSQTQYF TGTGCCAGCAGCTTAGCGGGGACAGGGGGCTCTCAGACCCAGTACTTC
- TRBJ1-2 - TRBV28 CATLPGGGDGYTF TGTGCCACCCTCCCTGGGGGGGGAGATGGCTACACCTTC
TRBD2 TRBJ2-1 - TRBV6-5 CASKRTSGRNEQFF TGTGCCAGCAAGAGGACTAGCGGGAGGAATGAGCAGTTCTTC
TRBD1 TRBJ1-5 - TRBV19 CASSRQGLGNQPQHF TGTGCCAGTAGCCGACAGGGGCTTGGCAATCAGCCCCAGCATTTT
- TRBJ1-4 once TRBV7-9 CASSPRDVATNEKLFF TGTGCCAGCAGCCCCCGGGACGTAGCAACTAATGAAAAACTGTTTTTT
- TRBJ1-3 - TRBV19 CGAGSGNTIYF TGTGGGGCAGGCTCTGGAAACACCATATATTTT
- TRBJ2-1 - TRBV7-2 CASSLDGSSYGQFF TGTGCCAGCAGCTTAGACGGGAGTTCATATGGGCAGTTCTTC
TRBD2 TRBJ2-5 - TRBV11-1 CASSRLAVQETQYF TGTGCCAGCAGCCGACTAGCTGTCCAAGAGACCCAGTACTTC
TRBD1 TRBJ2-1 - TRBV5-1 CASSLSNRGNEQFF TGCGCCAGCAGCTTGTCCAACAGGGGAAACGAGCAGTTCTTC
- TRBJ2-5 - TRBV24-1 CATSDASYPKETQYF TGTGCCACCAGTGATGCTAGCTACCCGAAAGAGACCCAGTACTTC
- TRBJ1-2 - TRBV25-1 CASSEIGVSGYGYTF TGTGCCAGCAGTGAGATAGGGGTCTCGGGGTATGGCTACACCTTC
TRBD1 TRBJ1-2 many TRBV2 CASTKTGGGYGYTF TGTGCCAGCACAAAGACAGGGGGTGGTTATGGCTACACCTTC
- TRBJ2-1 - TRBV7-2 CASSRGADHLPYNEQFF TGTGCCAGCAGCAGGGGGGCAGACCATCTCCCCTACAATGAGCAGTTCTTC
- TRBJ2-1 - TRBV6-1 CASSETGSSYNEQFF TGTGCCAGCAGTGAAACCGGGAGCTCCTACAATGAGCAGTTCTTC
TRBD2 TRBJ2-1 - TRBV30 CAWTGGGNEQFF TGTGCCTGGACAGGCGGGGGAAATGAGCAGTTCTTC
- TRBJ1-1 - TRBV18 CASSQGTEAFF TGTGCCAGCTCGCAGGGCACTGAAGCTTTCTTT
TRBD1 TRBJ1-5 once TRBV5-8 CASSLGDRATSNRIQPQHF TGTGCCAGCAGCTTGGGGGACAGGGCTACCTCAAACCGTATTCAGCCCCAGCATTTT
TRBD1 TRBJ2-6 - TRBV15 CATSRDWDSVVSGANVLTF TGTGCCACCAGCAGGGATTGGGACAGCGTAGTCTCTGGGGCCAACGTCCTGACTTTC
- TRBJ1-5 - TRBV19 CASGGEGGNQPQHF TGTGCCAGTGGGGGAGAGGGCGGCAATCAGCCCCAGCATTTT
- TRBJ1-1 - TRBV6-2/TRBV6-3 CASSYSLLGGNTEAFF TGTGCCAGCAGTTACTCACTACTGGGCGGCAACACTGAAGCTTTCTTT
TRBD1 TRBJ2-7 - TRBV6-5 CASSYGTGYEQYF TGTGCCAGCAGTTACGGGACAGGATACGAGCAGTACTTC
- TRBJ2-3 - TRBV6-5 CASSKRGAEDTQYF TGTGCCAGCAGTAAACGGGGGGCGGAAGATACGCAGTATTTT
- TRBJ1-3 - TRBV5-8 CASSLEGTRAGNTIYF TGTGCCAGCAGCTTGGAAGGGACTAGGGCTGGAAACACCATATATTTT
- TRBJ2-7 - TRBV7-8 CASSQGSYEQYF TGTGCCAGCAGCCAAGGATCCTACGAGCAGTACTTC
- TRBJ1-1 - TRBV7-9 CASSLADGGAVRYTEAFF TGTGCCAGCAGCTTAGCGGACGGGGGGGCGGTCAGGTACACTGAAGCTTTCTTT
- TRBJ2-5 - TRBV7-2 CASRRIAYQETQYF TGTGCCAGCAGACGTATAGCGTACCAAGAGACCCAGTACTTC
- TRBJ2-1 - TRBV11-3 CASSLRSEGGNEQFF TGTGCCAGCAGCTTACGATCCGAGGGCGGTAATGAGCAGTTCTTC
- TRBJ1-2 - TRBV9 CASSGSPGGYTF TGTGCCAGCAGCGGATCCCCGGGCGGCTACACCTTC
- TRBJ2-2 - TRBV7-6 CASSPAQTNTGELFF TGTGCCAGCAGCCCAGCCCAGACGAACACCGGGGAGCTGTTTTTT
TRBD1 TRBJ1-2 few TRBV11-2 CASSPRQGYGYTF TGTGCCAGCAGCCCGAGACAGGGCTATGGCTACACCTTC
TRBD1 TRBJ1-2 - TRBV6-1 CASSEGTGGGYGYTF TGTGCCAGCAGTGAGGGGACAGGGGGAGGATATGGCTACACCTTC
- TRBJ2-2 - TRBV7-8 CASSGRGGQTNTGELFF TGTGCCAGCAGCGGTCGGGGGGGACAGACTAACACCGGGGAGCTGTTTTTT
- TRBJ2-7 - TRBV6-2/TRBV6-3 CASSYTNYEQYF TGTGCCAGCAGTTACACAAATTACGAGCAGTACTTC
TRBD2 TRBJ2-1 - TRBV20-1 CSASFLSGRGYNEQFF TGCAGTGCTAGTTTTCTGAGCGGGAGGGGCTACAATGAGCAGTTCTTC
- TRBJ1-1 - TRBV28 CASSFFSWAGSTEAFF TGTGCCAGCAGTTTTTTTAGTTGGGCCGGGAGCACTGAAGCTTTCTTT